The T cell receptor (beta chain) described here comes from a study of T cells in Graves' hyperthyroidism and ophthalmopathy (dated by TCRdb to between 2019 and 2020). Broadly, across the study: To identify TCR V-J signatures that set the groups apart, the researchers used a discovery cohort of 90 to 100 patients, made up of around 40 with Graves' ophthalmopathy and some 58 with stable Graves' hyperthyroidism. After blood sampling, hyperthyroidism patients were treated with methimazole at a starting dose of 30 mg daily, and ophthalmopathy patients were treated with high-dose intravenous methylprednisolone. For training and testing, the roughly 100 patients in the discovery cohort were randomly divided in a 7:3 ratio. Prospective prediction of ophthalmopathy was tested in an independent validation cohort of 18 hyperthyroidism patients and 15 to 17 patients who later progressed to ophthalmopathy. In about 6 Graves' hyperthyroidism patients, the study also compared T-cell repertoires from thyroid tissue with T-cell repertoires from blood. According to the paper, TCR Vbeta CDR3 sequencing was carried out on roughly 130 peripheral blood samples, which came from approximately 41 ophthalmopathy, around 75 hyperthyroidism and approximately 17 progressor patients.

Broader findings and caveats from the paper: Most expanded thyroid clonotypes (frequency above 0.001) were also detected in blood, suggesting blood repertoires may reflect thyroid immune responses. Sample size was not statistically predetermined, and blinding of investigators to group allocation was not performed. A model built on a 13 V-J signature distinguished ophthalmopathy from stable hyperthyroidism, reaching around 88% sensitivity and about 81% specificity in cross-validation and 80%/75% in testing. In validation, the model predicted progression to ophthalmopathy with just under 71% sensitivity and around 72% specificity, a median of 6.5 months before onset.

Stable Graves' hyperthyroidism was defined as the absence of progression to ophthalmopathy over 18 months of follow-up. Hyperthyroidism patients were newly diagnosed, had a disease duration of under 2 months, and were aged 18 to 65 years. Exclusion was applied to patients with uncontrolled infections, other autoimmune diseases, pregnancy or lactation. Diagnoses relied on clinical symptoms, serum thyroxine and TRAb, thyroid ultrasound and orbital computed tomography. Trizol reagent was used to extract total RNA, and RNA quality was then checked on an Agilent 2100 Bioanalyzer. The TCR beta CDR3 regions were amplified from RNA transcripts. The first round of RT-PCR for the TCR CDR3 was performed with the HTBI primer set and the Qiagen OneStep RT-PCR kit. Libraries were constructed in a second round of multiplex PCR, after which size selection and purification were performed. Paired-end sequencing of the libraries was performed with 100 bp reads on an Illumina HiSeq2000. The original pipeline was this. Raw data were processed with SOAPnuke, discarding reads with adapters, uncalled bases, mean Phred below 15, or no exact constant-primer or identifier match. COPE v1.2.5 was used to merge high-quality paired reads, and clonotypes were defined as unique nucleotide sequences. MiTCR v1.1 was used to align the clonotypes against IMGT TRBV, TRBD and TRBJ reference segments. Only V-J combinations with frequency above 0.0001, covering roughly 99% of repertoires, were analysed. A TCS score was defined as the ratio between F50 (clonal expansion) and ExV (chaos), using BLOSUM62-based TCRdist between CDR3 peptides within each V-J. Welch's t-statistics and random forest reduced 514 V-J features to 10 to 15, which were used in a naive Bayes classifier (R e1071). The similarity between thyroid and blood repertoires was quantified using the Morisita-Horn index. The public reads were quality trimmed at Q25 with fastp and then assembled into clones with MiXCR by TCRdb, keeping productive beta chains. Records with the same CDR3 protein are collapsed into one entry carrying the most frequent genes and DNA. TCRdb's processing, not the study's, gives the V and J calls here. This sample is represented by a few hundred thousand distinct CDR3 sequences; about 43% of them were singletons. The biggest ten clones account for approximately 8.4% of the sample.

V is pared back by 6 bases and J by 11 bases, with 16 bases lying between the germline termini. The CDR3 goes from the cysteine to the phenylalanine over 12 residues. This entry keeps only the CDR3 DNA: 36 bases, framed from base 1. This clonotype was counted many times. No antigen is known for it. No per-base quality is available; no much larger clone lies one base away. This TCR was recovered from a woman in her late teens or twenties with Graves' hyperthyroidism. The V and J genes are TRBV12-3 or TRBV12-4 and TRBJ1-1; TRBD1 could be the D gene, as 5 bases match. The sequencing input was peripheral blood or thyroid tissue (not recorded which). The DNA reads as follows: TGTGCCAGCAGCTATTCTCAGGGTTCCGCTTTCTTT. Translated, it gives CASSYSQGSAFF.